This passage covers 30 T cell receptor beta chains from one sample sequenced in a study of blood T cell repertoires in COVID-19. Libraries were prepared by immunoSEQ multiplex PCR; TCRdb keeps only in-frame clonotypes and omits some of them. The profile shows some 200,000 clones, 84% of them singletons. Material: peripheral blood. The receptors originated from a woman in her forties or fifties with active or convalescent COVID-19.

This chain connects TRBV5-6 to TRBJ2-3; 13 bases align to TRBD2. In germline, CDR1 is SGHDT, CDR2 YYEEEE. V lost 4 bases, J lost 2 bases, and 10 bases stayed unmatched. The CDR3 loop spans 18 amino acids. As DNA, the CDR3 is TGTGCCAGCAGCGGGGGGAGAGGGACTAGCGGGGTCACAGATACGCAGTATTTT. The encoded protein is CASSGGRGTSGVTDTQYF. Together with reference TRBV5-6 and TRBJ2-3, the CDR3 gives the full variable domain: DAGVTQSPTHLIKTRGQQVTLRCSPKSGHDTVSWYQQALGQGPQFIFQYYEEEERQRGNFPDRFSGHQFPNYSSELNVNALLLGDSALYLCASSGGRGTSGVTDTQYFGPGTRLTVL.

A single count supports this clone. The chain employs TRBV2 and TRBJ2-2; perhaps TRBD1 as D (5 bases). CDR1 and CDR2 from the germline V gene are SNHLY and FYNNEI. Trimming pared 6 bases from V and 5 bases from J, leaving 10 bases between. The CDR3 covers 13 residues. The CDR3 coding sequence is TGTGCCAGCAGACCTCAGGGAACCGGGGAGCTGTTTTTT. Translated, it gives CASRPQGTGELFF.

CDR3 in DNA: TGTGCCAGCAGCTTTTTACGGAGCTCCTACGAGCAGTACGTC. Protein: CASSFLRSSYEQYV. The gene calls are TRBV5-5 and TRBJ2-7; D not resolved. V lost 2 bases, J lost 0 bases, and 9 bases lay in between. The CDR3 extends over 14 amino acids. CDR1 is SGHKS and CDR2 is YYEKEE in the germline V gene (reference sequence).

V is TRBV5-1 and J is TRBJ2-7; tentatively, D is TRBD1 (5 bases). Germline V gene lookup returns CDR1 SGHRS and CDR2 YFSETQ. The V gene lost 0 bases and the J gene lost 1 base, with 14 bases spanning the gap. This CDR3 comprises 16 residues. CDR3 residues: CASSLEMAGSSYEQYF. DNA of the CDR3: TGCGCCAGCAGCTTGGAGATGGCAGGGTCATCCTACGAGCAGTACTTC.

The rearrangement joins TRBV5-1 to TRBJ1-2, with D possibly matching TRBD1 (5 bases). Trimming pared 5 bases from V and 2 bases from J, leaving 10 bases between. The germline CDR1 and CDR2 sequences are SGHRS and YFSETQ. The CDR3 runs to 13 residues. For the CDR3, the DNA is TGCGCCAGCAGTCAGGGTGGAAACTATGGCTACACCTTC. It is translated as CASSQGGNYGYTF.

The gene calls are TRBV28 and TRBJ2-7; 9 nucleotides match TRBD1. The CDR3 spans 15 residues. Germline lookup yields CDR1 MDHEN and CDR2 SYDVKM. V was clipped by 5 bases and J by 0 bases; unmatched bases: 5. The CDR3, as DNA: TGTGCCAGCAGTCCCCCGGGACAGGGCTCCTACGAGCAGTACTTC. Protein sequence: CASSPPGQGSYEQYF.

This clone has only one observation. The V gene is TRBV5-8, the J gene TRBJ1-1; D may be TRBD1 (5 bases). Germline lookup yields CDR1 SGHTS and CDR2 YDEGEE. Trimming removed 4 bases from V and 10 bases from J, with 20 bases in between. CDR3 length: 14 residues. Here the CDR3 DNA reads TGTGCCAGCAGCCCCAGGGCAGTCTCTCCCGGAGCTTTCTTT. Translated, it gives CASSPRAVSPGAFF. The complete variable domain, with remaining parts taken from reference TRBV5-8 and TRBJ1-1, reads EAGVTQSPTHLIKTRGQQATLRCSPISGHTSVYWYQQALGLGLQFLLWYDEGEERNRGNFPPRFSGRQFPNYSSELNVNALELEDSALYLCASSPRAVSPGAFFGQGTRLTVV.

DNA of the CDR3: TGTGCCAGCAGTGAGGGGGGACAGGGTGGTCAGCCCCAGCATTTT. This codes for CASSEGGQGGQPQHF. The chain uses TRBV2 and TRBJ1-5; 9 bases are a match to TRBD1. The CDR3 covers 15 residues. Germline CDR1 reads SNHLY; CDR2 reads FYNNEI. Unmatched junction bases numbered 6, after V lost 3 bases and J lost 6 bases. The full variable domain, rest sourced from reference TRBV2 and TRBJ1-5, is EPEVTQTPSHQVTQMGQEVILRCVPISNHLYFYWYRQILGQKVEFLVSFYNNEISEKSEIFDDQFSVERPDGSNFTLKIRSTKLEDSAMYFCASSEGGQGGQPQHFGDGTRLSIL.

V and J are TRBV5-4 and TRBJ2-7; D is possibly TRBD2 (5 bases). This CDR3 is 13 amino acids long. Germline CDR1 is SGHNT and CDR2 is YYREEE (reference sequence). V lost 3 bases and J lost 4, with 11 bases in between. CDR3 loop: CASSSRGMYEQYF. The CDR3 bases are TGTGCCAGCAGCTCCCGAGGGATGTACGAGCAGTACTTC.

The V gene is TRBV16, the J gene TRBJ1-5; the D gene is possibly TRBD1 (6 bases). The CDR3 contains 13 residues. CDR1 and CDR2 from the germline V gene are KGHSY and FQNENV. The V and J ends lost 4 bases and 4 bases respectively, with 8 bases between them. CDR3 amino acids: CASSRQVNQPQHF. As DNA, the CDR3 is TGTGCCAGCAGCCGACAGGTAAATCAGCCCCAGCATTTT. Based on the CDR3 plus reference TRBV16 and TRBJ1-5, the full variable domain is GEEVAQTPKHLVRGEGQKAKLYCAPIKGHSYVFWYQQVLKNEFKFLISFQNENVFDETGMPKERFSAKCLPNSPCSLEIQATKLEDSAVYFCASSRQVNQPQHFGDGTRLSIL.

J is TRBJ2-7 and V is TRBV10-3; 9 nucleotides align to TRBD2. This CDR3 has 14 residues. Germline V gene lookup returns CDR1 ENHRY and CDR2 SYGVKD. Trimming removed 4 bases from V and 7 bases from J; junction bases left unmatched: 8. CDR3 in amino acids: CAISVGLAGNEQYV. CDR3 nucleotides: TGTGCCATCAGTGTGGGTCTAGCGGGGAATGAGCAGTACGTC.

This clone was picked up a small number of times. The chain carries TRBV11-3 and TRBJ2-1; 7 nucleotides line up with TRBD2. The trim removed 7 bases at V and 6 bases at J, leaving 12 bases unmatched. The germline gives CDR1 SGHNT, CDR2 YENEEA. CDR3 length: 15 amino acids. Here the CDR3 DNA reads TGTGCCAGCAACGAGGCCGGGGGGTTGGGCAATGAGCAGTTCTTC. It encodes CASNEAGGLGNEQFF. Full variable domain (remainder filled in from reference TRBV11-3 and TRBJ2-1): EAGVVQSPRYKIIEKKQPVAFWCNPISGHNTLYWYLQNLGQGPELLIRYENEEAVDDSQLPKDRFSAERLKGVDSTLKIQPAELGDSAVYLCASNEAGGLGNEQFFGPGTRLTVL.

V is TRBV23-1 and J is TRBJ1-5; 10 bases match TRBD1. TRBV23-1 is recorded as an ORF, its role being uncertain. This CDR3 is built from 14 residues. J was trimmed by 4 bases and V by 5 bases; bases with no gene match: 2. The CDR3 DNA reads TGCGCCAGCAGTACGGGACAGGGGAATCAGCCCCAGCATTTT. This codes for CASSTGQGNQPQHF.

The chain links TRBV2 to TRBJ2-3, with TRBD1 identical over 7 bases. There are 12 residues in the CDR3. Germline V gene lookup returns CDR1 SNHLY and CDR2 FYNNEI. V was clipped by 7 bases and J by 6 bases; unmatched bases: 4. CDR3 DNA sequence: TGTGCCAGCACCGGGACAGCTGATACGCAGTATTTT. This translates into CASTGTADTQYF.

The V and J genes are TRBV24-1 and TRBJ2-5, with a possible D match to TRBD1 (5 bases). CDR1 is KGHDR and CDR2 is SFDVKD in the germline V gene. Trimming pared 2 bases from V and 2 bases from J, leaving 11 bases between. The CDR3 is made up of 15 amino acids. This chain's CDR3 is CATSDWGGIQETQYF. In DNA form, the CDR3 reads TGTGCCACCAGTGATTGGGGCGGCATACAAGAGACCCAGTACTTC.

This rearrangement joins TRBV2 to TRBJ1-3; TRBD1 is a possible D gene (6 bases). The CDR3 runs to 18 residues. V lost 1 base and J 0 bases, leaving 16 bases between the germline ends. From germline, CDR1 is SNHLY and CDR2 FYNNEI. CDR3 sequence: CASSEDGQQMSSGNTIYF. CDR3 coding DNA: TGTGCCAGCAGTGAAGATGGACAGCAAATGAGCTCTGGAAACACCATATATTTT.

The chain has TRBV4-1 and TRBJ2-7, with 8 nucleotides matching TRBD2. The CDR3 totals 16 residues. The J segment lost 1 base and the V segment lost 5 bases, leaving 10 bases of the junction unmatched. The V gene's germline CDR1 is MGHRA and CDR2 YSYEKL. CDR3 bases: TGCGCCAGCAGCGCCCGAAGAGCGGGAGAGTCCTACGAGCAGTACTTC. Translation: CASSARRAGESYEQYF.

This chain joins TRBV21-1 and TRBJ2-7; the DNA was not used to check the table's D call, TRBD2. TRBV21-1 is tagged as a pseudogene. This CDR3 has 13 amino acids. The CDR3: CASSPGGLAVQYV. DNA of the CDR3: TGTGCCAGCAGCCCTGGGGGACTAGCGGTGCAGTACGTC.

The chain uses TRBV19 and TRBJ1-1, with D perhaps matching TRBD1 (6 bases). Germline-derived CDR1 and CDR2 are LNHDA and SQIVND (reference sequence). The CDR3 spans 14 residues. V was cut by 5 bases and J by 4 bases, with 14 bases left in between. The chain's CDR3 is CASSVTGPSTEAFF. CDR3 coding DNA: TGTGCCAGTAGTGTTACAGGGCCCAGCACTGAAGCTTTCTTT. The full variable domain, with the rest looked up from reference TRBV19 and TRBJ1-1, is DGGITQSPKYLFRKEGQNVTLSCEQNLNHDAMYWYRQDPGQGLRLIYYSQIVNDFQKGDIAEGYSVSREKKESFPLTVTSAQKNPTAFYLCASSVTGPSTEAFFGQGTRLTVV.

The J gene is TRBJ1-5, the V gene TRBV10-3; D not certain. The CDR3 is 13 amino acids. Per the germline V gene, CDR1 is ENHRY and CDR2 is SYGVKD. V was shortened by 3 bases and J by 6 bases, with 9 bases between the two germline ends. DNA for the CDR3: TGTGCCATCAGTGAAGGTCTAGGTCAGCCCCAGCATTTT. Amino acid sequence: CAISEGLGQPQHF.

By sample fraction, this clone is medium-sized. For the CDR3, the DNA is TGCGCCAGCAGCTCGGGACAGGGTATTGGTAATTCACCCCTCCACTTT. Its translation is CASSSGQGIGNSPLHF. This sequence joins TRBV5-1 and TRBJ1-6; TRBD1 matches 9 bases. V lost 3 bases to trimming and J lost 6 bases; unmatched junction nucleotides: 7. Germline CDR1 is SGHRS and CDR2 is YFSETQ. This CDR3 has 16 residues.

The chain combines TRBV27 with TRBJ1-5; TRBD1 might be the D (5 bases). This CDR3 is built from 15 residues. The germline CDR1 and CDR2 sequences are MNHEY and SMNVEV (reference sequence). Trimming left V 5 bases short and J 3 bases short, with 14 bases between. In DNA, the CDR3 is TGTGCCAGCAGTCTGACAGCGGGTTACAATCAGCCCCAGCATTTT. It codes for CASSLTAGYNQPQHF.

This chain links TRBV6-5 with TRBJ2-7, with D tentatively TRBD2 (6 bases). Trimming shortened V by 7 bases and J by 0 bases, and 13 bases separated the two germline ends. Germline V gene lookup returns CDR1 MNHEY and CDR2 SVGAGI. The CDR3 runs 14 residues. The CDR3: CASKAGPSSYEQYF. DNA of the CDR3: TGTGCCAGCAAGGCGGGACCGAGCTCCTACGAGCAGTACTTC.

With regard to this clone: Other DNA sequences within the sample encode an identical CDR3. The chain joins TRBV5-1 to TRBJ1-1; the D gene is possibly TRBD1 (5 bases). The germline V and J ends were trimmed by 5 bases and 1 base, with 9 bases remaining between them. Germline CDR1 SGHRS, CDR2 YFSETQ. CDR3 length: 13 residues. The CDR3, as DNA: TGCGCCAGCAGTTTACAGGAGAACACTGAAGCTTTCTTT. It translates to CASSLQENTEAFF.

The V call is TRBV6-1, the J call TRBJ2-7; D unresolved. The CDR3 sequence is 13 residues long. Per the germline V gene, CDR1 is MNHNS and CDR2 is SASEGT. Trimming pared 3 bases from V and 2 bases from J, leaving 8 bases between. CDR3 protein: CASSERKTYEQYF. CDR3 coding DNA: TGTGCCAGCAGTGAGAGGAAAACCTACGAGCAGTACTTC.

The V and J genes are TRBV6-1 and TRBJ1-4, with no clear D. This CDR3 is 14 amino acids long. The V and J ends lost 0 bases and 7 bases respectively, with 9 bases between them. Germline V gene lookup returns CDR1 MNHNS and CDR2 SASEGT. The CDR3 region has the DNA TGTGCCAGCAGTGAAGCCTTATACTCTGAAAAACTGTTTTTT. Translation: CASSEALYSEKLFF.

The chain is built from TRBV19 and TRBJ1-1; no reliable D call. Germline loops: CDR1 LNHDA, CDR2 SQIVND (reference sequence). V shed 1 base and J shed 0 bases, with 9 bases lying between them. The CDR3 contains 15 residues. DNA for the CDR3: TGTGCCAGTAGTATAGTTCGGAGGTTGAACACTGAAGCTTTCTTT. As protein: CASSIVRRLNTEAFF.

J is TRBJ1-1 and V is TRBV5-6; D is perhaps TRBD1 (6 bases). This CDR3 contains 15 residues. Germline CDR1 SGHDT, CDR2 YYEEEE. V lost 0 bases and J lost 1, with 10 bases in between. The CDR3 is CASSLGRGANTEAFF. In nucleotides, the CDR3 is TGTGCCAGCAGCTTGGGGCGGGGGGCGAACACTGAAGCTTTCTTT.

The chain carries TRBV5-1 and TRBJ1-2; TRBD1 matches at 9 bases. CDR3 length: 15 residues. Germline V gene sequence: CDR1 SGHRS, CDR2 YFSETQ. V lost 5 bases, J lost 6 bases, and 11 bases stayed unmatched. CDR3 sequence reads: CASSFRPTGGNGYTF. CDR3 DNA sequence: TGCGCCAGCAGTTTTAGGCCAACAGGGGGCAATGGCTACACCTTC.

Written as DNA, the CDR3 is TGTGCCAGCAGTATCCTCCACAATGAGCAGTTCTTC. Translation: CASSILHNEQFF. V gene TRBV27 combines with J gene TRBJ2-1, with D hard to call. Germline V CDR1 and CDR2: MNHEY, SMNVEV (reference sequence). This CDR3 is built from 12 residues. Trimming cost V 5 bases and J 5 bases, with 7 bases left between them.